This T cell receptor beta chain derives from a study of CD8 T cells in ankylosing spondylitis. This clonotype was found a few times. Antigen unknown. Libraries of TCR beta came from quantitative 5'-RACE with molecular barcodes. TCRdb reprocessed the 5' RACE reads with MiXCR, giving one entry per CDR3 protein. The sample includes more than 150,000 distinct CDR3 sequences, 11% of them seen just once. Study results and caveats: The authors found the disease-linked clones to be CD8+ and relatively rare in peripheral blood.

Deletions cut 6 bases from V and 5 bases from J, with 5 bases between. The V gene's germline CDR1 is SNHLY and CDR2 FYNNEI. The CDR3 is 11 residues long. The V gene is TRBV2, the J gene TRBJ2-1; D remains ambiguous. The TCR comes from a male donor with ankylosing spondylitis or in good health (not recorded which). Sequenced sample: blood, either unsorted or a sorted T cell fraction (not recorded which). The CDR3 region is CASRLDNEQFF. As DNA, the CDR3 is TGTGCCAGCAGGCTGGACAATGAGCAGTTCTTC.